This T cell receptor beta chain was captured by sequencing in a study of control samples from healthy donors and cancer patients. This CDR3 spans 12 amino acids. Trimming took 4 bases from V and 2 from J, leaving 6 bases between them. Clones were sequenced by immunoSEQ multiplex PCR, and TCRdb holds only the in-frame ones, with some missing. The table includes 100,000 or so clones, around 89% detected once. The sample consisted of blood. This sequence originates from a man younger than 40 in good health. The rearrangement links TRBV12-3 or TRBV12-4 to TRBJ2-7; D is ambiguous. The CDR3 here is CASSSGAYEQYF. The CDR3 DNA sequence: TGTGCCAGCAGTTCGGGTGCCTACGAGCAGTACTTC.